This T cell receptor beta chain was captured in a study of tumor and adjacent non-tumor tissue in lung cancer. Turning to the study itself: Each sample yielded millions of productive TCRbeta reads on average. Findings and limits, study-wide: Top 100 clones took a larger repertoire share in normal lung.

TCRbeta libraries were built with three rounds of nested PCR, modified from ARM-PCR. TCRdb used MiXCR to reprocess the multiplex PCR reads, holding one entry per CDR3 protein. This table holds 130,000 or so distinct CDR3 sequences, roughly 64% found once. Regarding this clonotype: The antigen remains undetermined. Mismatch with germline at one junction end may stem from a read error.

The CDR3 extends over 15 amino acids. Germline CDR1 reads SQVTM; CDR2 reads ANQGSEA. The template was RNA from unsorted bulk tissue. Newly diagnosed lung cancer patients had thoracic surgery in China, August–late 2014, without prior chemotherapy. The chain has TRBV29-1 and TRBJ2-7; a weak D match, TRBD1 (6 bases). The sequencing input was lung tumor tissue. This clonotype originated in a man aged 30 to 39 with non-small cell lung cancer. CDR3 nucleotide sequence: TGCAGCGTTGAGTCGGACAGATTAACCTCCTACGAGCACTACTTC. Protein product: CSVESDRLTSYEHYF.